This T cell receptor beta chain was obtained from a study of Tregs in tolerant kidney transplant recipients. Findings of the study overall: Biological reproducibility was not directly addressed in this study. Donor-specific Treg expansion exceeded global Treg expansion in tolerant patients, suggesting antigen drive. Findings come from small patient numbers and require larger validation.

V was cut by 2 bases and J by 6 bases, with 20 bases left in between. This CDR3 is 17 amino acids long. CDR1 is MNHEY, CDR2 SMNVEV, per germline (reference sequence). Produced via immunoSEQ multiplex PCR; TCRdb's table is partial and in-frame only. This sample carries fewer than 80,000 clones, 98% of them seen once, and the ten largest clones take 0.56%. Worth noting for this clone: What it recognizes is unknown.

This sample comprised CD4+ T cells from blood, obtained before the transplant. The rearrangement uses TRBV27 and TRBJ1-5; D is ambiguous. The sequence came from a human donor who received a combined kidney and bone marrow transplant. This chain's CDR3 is CASSLTGWPRVGQPQHF. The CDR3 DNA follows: TGTGCCAGCAGTTTAACGGGGTGGCCTAGGGTAGGTCAGCCCCAGCATTTT.